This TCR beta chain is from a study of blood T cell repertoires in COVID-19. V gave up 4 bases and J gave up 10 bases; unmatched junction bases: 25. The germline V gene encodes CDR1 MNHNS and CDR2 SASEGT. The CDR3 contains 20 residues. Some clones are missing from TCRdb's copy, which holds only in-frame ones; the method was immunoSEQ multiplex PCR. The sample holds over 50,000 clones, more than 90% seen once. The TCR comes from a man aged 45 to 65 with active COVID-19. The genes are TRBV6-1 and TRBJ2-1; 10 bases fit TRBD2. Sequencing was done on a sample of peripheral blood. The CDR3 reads CASSGGLGQLAGVRGNEQFF. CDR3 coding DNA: TGTGCCAGCAGTGGGGGCTTGGGGCAGCTAGCGGGAGTAAGAGGAAACGAGCAGTTCTTC.